The present T cell receptor beta chain was sequenced within a study of cytomegalovirus exposure and HLA in healthy donors (dated by TCRdb to the late 2010s). In the study overall: In an earlier analysis of some 610 of the donors, about 260 Gb of sequence data and 90 million to 120 million unique TCR beta sequences from about 179 million T cells were reported. The aim of the study was to test whether cataloging public T cell receptors could identify signatures of past pathogen exposure. An early release that covered around 590 HLA-typed donors contained about 300 gigabases of sequencing data and 75 million to 100 million unique TCR sequences. To predict cytomegalovirus infection status, the study combined high-throughput TCR immunosequencing, statistical association of individual TCRs with disease status, and machine learning. A later analysis re-examined previously published TCR beta repertoires from several hundred donors and added high-resolution HLA genotyping to investigate patterns of TCR occurrence. Using immunosequencing, the study profiled T cell repertoires from fewer than 850 subjects and related those repertoires to cytomegalovirus serostatus. The later analysis used no new phenotypic data to find candidate immune exposures, relying instead on TCR beta sequences and their occurrence across donors. An earlier analysis of fewer than 750 of the donors used high-throughput TCR beta sequencing to judge whether each TCR beta V gene segment behaved as functional or pseudogenic. Every discovery cohort repertoire had been produced on one sequencing platform. A separate validation cohort of approximately 120 different subjects was used in addition to the roughly 700-subject first cohort. A handful of DR-DQ haplotypes were handled as single units for association and clustering because linkage in the cohort was strong. On average, roughly 240,000 unique TCR beta nucleotide sequences were sequenced per donor among roughly 430 genotyped donors of the cohort, with around 19% of those sequences being non-productive. Typing coverage varied by locus: 629-630 donors for A, B, C, DRB1 and DQB1; approximately 520 for DQA1; 600 to 610 for DPA1; roughly 450 for DPB1. HLA typing included class I and class II loci at four-digit resolution. A later genetic analysis used genome-wide SNP genotypes for about 60% of the roughly 700 donors, treating that subset as a discovery cohort. Alongside the repertoire data, information on donor age, sex, ethnicity and CMV serostatus was compiled. The genetic ancestry cluster associated with self-reported Caucasian donors included roughly 84% of the roughly 410 genotyped donors. On the study overall, not on this receptor specifically: A further reported finding was that TCR beta sequences accurately predicted the HLA-A and HLA-B alleles for most subjects in the first cohort. Because counts were too low, seventeen rarely observed V segments, including chromosome 9 orphons, were left out of the earlier analysis of 587 of the donors. In vitro tests confirmed that a few of the cytomegalovirus-associated TCR beta chains recognize cytomegalovirus antigens. A total of fewer than 200 TCR beta chains were listed by the study as associated with cytomegalovirus. An earlier analysis of approximately 540 of the donors showed that most TCR beta V segments appeared in productive rearrangements either about 87% or about 30% of the time, which broadly matched IMGT annotations. A later analysis reported that several top co-occurrence clusters appeared linked to parvovirus B19, influenza, CMV and Epstein-Barr virus. It was suggested by the authors that the approach could potentially be generalized to other disease states and immunological phenotypes. This cohort had only TCR beta chains sequenced, and the lack of alpha or paired-chain data limited which features could be detected. CMV serostatus was the only immune exposure information available for the cohort. Correlated functional status among segregating V segments might be attributable to linkage disequilibrium, but an unknown experimental factor could not be ruled out. Specific HLA alleles were associated with roughly 16,000 TCR beta sequences at a false discovery rate of 0.05 in a later analysis. According to a later genetic analysis, donors in an Asian-associated ancestry cluster had fewer N-insertions in productive TCRs than the approximately 670-donor mean. The 87-base-pair reads could not distinguish some IMGT-functional V segments, including TRBV6-2 and TRBV6-3, so those segments were excluded. HLA typing was unavailable for some donors at each locus, so association tests used only the typed subset. Roughly uniform sequencing depth across donors was assumed in presence/absence analyses, although this assumption may not hold. The classifier was reported to diagnose cytomegalovirus status with high specificity and sensitivity in both the original cohort and the validation cohort. V-gene and J-gene trimming of TCR beta chains was associated with a missense DCLRE1C variant in a later genetic analysis, and the association was replicated in an independent cohort. In a later analysis, TCR association rates were found to vary across HLA loci, with the most associated TCRs seen for DRB1 alleles and the fewest for HLA-C alleles. A later analysis found that HLA-associated TCR beta chains were more clonally expanded and had lower generation probabilities than equally common non-associated chains. Most TCR sequences were seen in very few donors, while some public TCRs were found in many individuals. Assigning TCR associations to individual alleles was difficult when HLA alleles, especially DR and DQ, strongly co-occurred. According to a later analysis, most CMV-associated TCR beta chains appeared to be HLA-restricted, and the HLA associations seemed to be driven largely by CMV exposure. A group of highly shared sequence variants was considered likely to be a technical artifact of the sequencing pipeline.

Libraries were made using the immunoSEQ multiplex PCR assay. A mixture of 60 forward primers for TCR Vbeta segments and 13 reverse primers for TCR Jbeta segments was used in the multiplex PCR. The CDR3 region of rearranged TCR beta genes was amplified from genomic DNA by a multiplex PCR assay. Amplified TCR beta libraries were sequenced as 87-base-pair reads on the Illumina HiSeq System. The authors processed their data as follows. Across the 500 to 700 repertoires, a later analysis counted some 81 million unique TCR beta chains, 9.5 million to 13 million of which were shared by at least two donors. A nearest-neighbor algorithm error-corrected the raw reads and collapsed the reads into unique sequences, merging closely related sequences to remove PCR and sequencing errors. CDR3 sequences were aligned to IMGT reference sequences to assign V, D and J gene segments. For a sequence to be retained, a match of at least six nucleotides to both a V gene segment and a J gene segment was required. Rearrangements were classified as productive when the CDR3 lacked stop codons and remained in frame with V and J, and all other rearrangements were classified as non-productive. Following IMGT convention, CDR3 was defined as the stretch from the second conserved V-encoded cysteine to the conserved J-encoded phenylalanine. In an earlier analysis of approximately 500 of the donors, sequences lacking an unambiguous match to a single V gene segment were excluded. In an earlier analysis of approximately 560 of the donors, a V segment was called functional when productive rearrangements were above 56.7%, and segregating when the standard deviation between donors exceeded 5%. A statistical classification framework was built to diagnose cytomegalovirus status from the catalog of TCR beta chain sequences. V and J gene assignment, in a later analysis, came from comparing TCR nucleotide sequences with IMGT/GENE-DB human TR gene sequences. A later analysis assigned CDR3 sequences and most-parsimonious VDJ recombination scenarios with the TCRdist pipeline. In a later analysis, each TCR beta chain was defined by its CDR3 amino acid sequence together with its V-gene family, and reads lacking a unique V-gene family were excluded. In a later analysis, nearly 600 highly shared, low-generation-probability nucleotide sequences were removed to address suspected cross-contamination and a sequencing artifact. A later analysis calculated a clonal expansion index for each public chain from normalized within-repertoire ranks of inferred template counts. In a later analysis, generation probabilities were computed with a VDJ recombination model fitted to out-of-frame rearrangements, and the resulting probabilities were checked against IGoR. In a later analysis, hypergeometric tests were used to score TCR-TCR, TCR-HLA and TCR-CMV co-occurrence, with a repertoire-size bias correction applied to TCR pairs. False discovery rates were estimated in a later analysis by permuting HLA or CMV assignments 20 times. In a later analysis, co-occurring TCRs were grouped using DBSCAN, and TCRdist sequence similarity was added for clustering within HLA-allele-positive subsets. Repertoires with fewer than 30,000 or more than 120,000 public chains, plus five repertoires with anomalous nucleotide sharing, were excluded from co-occurrence clustering. TCRdb provides this immuneACCESS table in a form limited to in-frame rearrangements. Some clones are lacking; in checked studies, under half of them reflect an unresolved V gene, and why the rest are absent is not known. V and J calls and clone size are those listed in that table; D and trimming were worked out from the DNA. This sample comprises around 200,000 clones, around 62% of them detected only once. The ten largest clones take up roughly 2.9% of the sample.

Looking up the germline V gene yields CDR1 SGHRS and CDR2 YFSETQ. Trimming at the junction amounts to 2 bases on V and 7 bases on J, and the germline ends lie 10 bases apart. The CDR3 has 13 amino acids, counting the end cysteine and phenylalanine. The DNA shown is the 39-base CDR3, in frame from base 1. The cohort was made up of approximately 700 healthy bone marrow donors. At the time of sampling, all cohort members were nominally healthy, though unrecorded immune exposures were likely present. The donor was CMV seronegative and was included in the group of approximately 350 seronegative cohort members. Every donor gave a peripheral blood sample, and the peripheral blood mononuclear cells from that sample were used for TCR beta sequencing. Genomic DNA extraction from the blood cell samples was performed with the Qiagen DNeasy Blood Extraction Kit. As to this clone: Its antigen remains unidentified. Base qualities are not recorded, but no much larger clone differs from it by a single base.

This receptor was taken from a man aged 35-49 years in good health and CMV-seronegative. The source material was PBMCs. This chain joins TRBV5-1 to TRBJ2-1; tentative D gene TRBD2, with 6 bases matching. CDR3 loop: CASSFQAGNEQFF. The DNA reads TGCGCCAGCAGCTTCCAGGCGGGGAATGAGCAGTTCTTC.